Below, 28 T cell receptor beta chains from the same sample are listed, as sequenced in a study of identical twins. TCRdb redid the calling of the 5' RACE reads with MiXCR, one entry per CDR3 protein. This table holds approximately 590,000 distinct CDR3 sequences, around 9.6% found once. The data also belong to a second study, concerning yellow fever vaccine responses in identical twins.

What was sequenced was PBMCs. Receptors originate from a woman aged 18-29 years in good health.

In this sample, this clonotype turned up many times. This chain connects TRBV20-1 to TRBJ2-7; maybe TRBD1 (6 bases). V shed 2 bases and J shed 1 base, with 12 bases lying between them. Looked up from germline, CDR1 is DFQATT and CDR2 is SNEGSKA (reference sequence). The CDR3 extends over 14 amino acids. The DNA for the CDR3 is TGCAGTGCTAGAAACAGGGAATTATCCTACGAGCAGTACTTC. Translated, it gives CSARNRELSYEQYF.

CDR3 sequence: CASSATGTGVYGYTF. The CDR3 nucleotides read TGTGCCAGCAGCGCAACCGGGACAGGGGTCTATGGCTACACCTTC. This sequence joins TRBV9 and TRBJ1-2; 10 bases match TRBD1. The CDR3 sequence is 15 residues long. Germline CDR1 reads SGDLS; CDR2 reads YYNGEE. V was clipped by 3 bases and J by 4 bases; unmatched bases: 6.

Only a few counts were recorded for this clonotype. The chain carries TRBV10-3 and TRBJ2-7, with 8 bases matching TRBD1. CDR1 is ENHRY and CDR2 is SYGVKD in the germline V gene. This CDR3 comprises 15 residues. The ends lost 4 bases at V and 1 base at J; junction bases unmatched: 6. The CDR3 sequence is CAISGRTGQSYEQYF. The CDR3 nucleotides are TGTGCCATCAGTGGGAGGACAGGGCAGTCCTACGAGCAGTACTTC.

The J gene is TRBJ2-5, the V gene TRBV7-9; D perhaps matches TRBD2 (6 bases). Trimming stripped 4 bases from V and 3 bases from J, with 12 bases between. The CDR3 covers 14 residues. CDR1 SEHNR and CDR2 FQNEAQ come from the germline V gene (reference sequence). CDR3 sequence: CASSSPSGEETQYF. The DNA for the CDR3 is TGTGCCAGCAGCTCCCCATCGGGGGAAGAGACCCAGTACTTC.

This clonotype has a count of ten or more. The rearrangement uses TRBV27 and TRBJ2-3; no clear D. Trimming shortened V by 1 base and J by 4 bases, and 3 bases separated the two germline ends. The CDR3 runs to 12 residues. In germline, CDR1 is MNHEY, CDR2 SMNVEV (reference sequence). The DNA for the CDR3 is TGTGCCAGCAGTTTATTCGCAGATACGCAGTATTTT. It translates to CASSLFADTQYF.

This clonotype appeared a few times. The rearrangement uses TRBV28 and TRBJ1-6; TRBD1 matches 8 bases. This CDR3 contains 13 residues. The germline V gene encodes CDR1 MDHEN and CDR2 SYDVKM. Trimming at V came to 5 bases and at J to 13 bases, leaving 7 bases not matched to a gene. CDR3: CASSPGQVSPLHF. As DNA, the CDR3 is TGTGCCAGCAGTCCGGGACAGGTTTCTCCCCTCCACTTT. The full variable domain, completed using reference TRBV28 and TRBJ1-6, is DVKVTQSSRYLVKRTGEKVFLECVQDMDHENMFWYRQDPGLGLRLIYFSYDVKMKEKGDIPEGYSVSREKKERFSLILESASTNQTSMYLCASSPGQVSPLHFGNGTRLTVT.

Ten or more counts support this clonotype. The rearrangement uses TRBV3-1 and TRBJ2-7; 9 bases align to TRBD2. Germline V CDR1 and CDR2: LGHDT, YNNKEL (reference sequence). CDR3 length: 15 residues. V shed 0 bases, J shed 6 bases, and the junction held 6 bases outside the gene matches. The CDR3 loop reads CASSQDWASGVEQYF. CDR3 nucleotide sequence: TGTGCCAGCAGCCAAGATTGGGCTAGCGGGGTCGAGCAGTACTTC.

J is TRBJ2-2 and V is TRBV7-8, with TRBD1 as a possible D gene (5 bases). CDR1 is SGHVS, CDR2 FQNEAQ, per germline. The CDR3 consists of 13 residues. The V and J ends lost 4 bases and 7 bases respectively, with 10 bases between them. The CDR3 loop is CASSSRVIGELFF. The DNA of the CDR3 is TGTGCCAGCAGCTCCAGGGTGATCGGGGAGCTGTTTTTT.

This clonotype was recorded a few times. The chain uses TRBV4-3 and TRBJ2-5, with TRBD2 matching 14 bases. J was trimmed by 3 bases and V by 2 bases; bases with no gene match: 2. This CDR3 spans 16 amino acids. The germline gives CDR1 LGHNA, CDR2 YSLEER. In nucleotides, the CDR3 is TGCGCCAGCAGCCAACGACTAGCGGGAGGGGAAGAGACCCAGTACTTC. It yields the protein CASSQRLAGGEETQYF.

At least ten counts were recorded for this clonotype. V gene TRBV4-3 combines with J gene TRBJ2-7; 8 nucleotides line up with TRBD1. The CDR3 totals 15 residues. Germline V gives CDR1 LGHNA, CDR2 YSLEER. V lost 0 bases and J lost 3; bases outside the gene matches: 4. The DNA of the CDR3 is TGCGCCAGCAGCCAAGATCGACAGGGGATCTACGAGCAGTACTTC. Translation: CASSQDRQGIYEQYF.

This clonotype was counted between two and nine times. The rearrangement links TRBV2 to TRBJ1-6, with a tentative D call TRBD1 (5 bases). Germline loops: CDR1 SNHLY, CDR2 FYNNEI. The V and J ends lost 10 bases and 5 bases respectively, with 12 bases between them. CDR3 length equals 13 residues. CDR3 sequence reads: CATRGEDNSPLHF. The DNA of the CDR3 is TGTGCCACCCGGGGGGAAGATAATTCACCCCTCCACTTT. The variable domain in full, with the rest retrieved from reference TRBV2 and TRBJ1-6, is EPEVTQTPSHQVTQMGQEVILRCVPISNHLYFYWYRQILGQKVEFLVSFYNNEISEKSEIFDDQFSVERPDGSNFTLKIRSTKLEDSAMYFCATRGEDNSPLHFGNGTRLTVT.

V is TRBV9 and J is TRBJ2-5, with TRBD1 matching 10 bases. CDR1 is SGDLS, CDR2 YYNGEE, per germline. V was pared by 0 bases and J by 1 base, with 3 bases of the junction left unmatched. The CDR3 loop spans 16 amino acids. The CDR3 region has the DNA TGTGCCAGCAGCGTAGCGACAGGGGGCCTCCAAGAGACCCAGTACTTC. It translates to CASSVATGGLQETQYF.

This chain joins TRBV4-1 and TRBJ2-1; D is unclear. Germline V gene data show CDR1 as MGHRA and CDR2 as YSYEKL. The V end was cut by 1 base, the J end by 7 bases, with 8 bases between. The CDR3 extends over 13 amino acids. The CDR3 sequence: CASSQVGANEQFF. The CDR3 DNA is TGCGCCAGCAGCCAAGTCGGAGCGAATGAGCAGTTCTTC.

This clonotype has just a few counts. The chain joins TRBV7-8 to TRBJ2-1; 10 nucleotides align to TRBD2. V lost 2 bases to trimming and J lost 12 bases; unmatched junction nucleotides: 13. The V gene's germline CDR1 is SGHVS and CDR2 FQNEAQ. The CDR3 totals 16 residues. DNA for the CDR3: TGTGCCAGCAGCTTAAGTGCCAGCGGGAGGGTTATGGGGCAGTTCTTC. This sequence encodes CASSLSASGRVMGQFF.

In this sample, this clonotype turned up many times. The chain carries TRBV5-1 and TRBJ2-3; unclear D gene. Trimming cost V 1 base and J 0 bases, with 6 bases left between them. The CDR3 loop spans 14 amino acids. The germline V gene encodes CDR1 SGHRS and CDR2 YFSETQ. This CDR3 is CASSLKGSTDTQYF. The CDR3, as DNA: TGCGCCAGCAGCTTGAAAGGCAGCACAGATACGCAGTATTTT.

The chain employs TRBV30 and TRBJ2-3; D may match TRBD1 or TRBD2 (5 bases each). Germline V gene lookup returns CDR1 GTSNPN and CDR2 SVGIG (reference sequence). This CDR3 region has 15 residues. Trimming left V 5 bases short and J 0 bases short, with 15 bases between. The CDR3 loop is CAWARERTSTDTQYF. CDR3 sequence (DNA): TGTGCCTGGGCCCGTGAGCGGACAAGCACAGATACGCAGTATTTT.

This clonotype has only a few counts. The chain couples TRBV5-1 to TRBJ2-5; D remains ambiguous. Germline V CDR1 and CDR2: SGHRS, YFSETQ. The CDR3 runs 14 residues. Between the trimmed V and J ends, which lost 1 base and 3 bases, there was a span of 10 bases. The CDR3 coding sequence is TGCGCCAGCAGCTTGAGTATTGTAAAAGAGACCCAGTACTTC. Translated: CASSLSIVKETQYF.

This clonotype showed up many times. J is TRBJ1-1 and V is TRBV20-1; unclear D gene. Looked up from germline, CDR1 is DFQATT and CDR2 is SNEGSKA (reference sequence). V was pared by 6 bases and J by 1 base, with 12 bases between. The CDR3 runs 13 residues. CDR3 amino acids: CSALSDSNTEAFF. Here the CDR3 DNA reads TGCAGTGCCCTTTCTGACTCGAACACTGAAGCTTTCTTT.

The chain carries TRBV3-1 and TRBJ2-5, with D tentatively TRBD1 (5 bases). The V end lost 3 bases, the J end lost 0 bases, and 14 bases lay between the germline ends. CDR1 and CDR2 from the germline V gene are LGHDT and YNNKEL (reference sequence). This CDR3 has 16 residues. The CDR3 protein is CASSHSPDSYQETQYF. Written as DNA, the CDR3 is TGTGCCAGCAGCCACAGCCCCGACAGCTACCAAGAGACCCAGTACTTC.

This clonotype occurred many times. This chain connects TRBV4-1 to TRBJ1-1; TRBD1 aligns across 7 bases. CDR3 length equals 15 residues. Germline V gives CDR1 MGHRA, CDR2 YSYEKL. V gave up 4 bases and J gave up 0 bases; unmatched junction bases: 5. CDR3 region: CASSRTGEVNTEAFF. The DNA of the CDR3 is TGCGCCAGCAGCCGAACAGGGGAAGTGAACACTGAAGCTTTCTTT.

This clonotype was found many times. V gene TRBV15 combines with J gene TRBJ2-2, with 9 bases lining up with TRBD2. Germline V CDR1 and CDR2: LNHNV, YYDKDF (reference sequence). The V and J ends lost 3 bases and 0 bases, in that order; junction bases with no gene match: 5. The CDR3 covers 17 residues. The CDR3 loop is CATSSLAGQTNTGELFF. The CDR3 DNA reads TGTGCCACCAGCAGTCTAGCGGGACAAACGAACACCGGGGAGCTGTTTTTT.

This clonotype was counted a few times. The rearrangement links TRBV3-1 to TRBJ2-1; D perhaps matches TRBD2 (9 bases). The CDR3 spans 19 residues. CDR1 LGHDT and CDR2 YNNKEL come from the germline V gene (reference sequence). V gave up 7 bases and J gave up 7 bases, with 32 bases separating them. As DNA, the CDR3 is TGTGCCAGCACCAGAAACAGGGGGGGTAGCGGGGGCCGGACGAATGAGCAGTTCTTC. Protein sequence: CASTRNRGGSGGRTNEQFF.

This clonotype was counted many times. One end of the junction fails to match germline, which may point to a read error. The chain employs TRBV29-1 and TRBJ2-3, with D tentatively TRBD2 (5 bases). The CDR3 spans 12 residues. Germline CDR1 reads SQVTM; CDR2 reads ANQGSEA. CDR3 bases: TGCAGCGTTGAAGATGGGGTGGAGGCATCACATTTT. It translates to CSVEDGVEASHF.

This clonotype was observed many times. The CDR3 nucleotides read TGCGCCAGCAGCTTGGACCCGGTTGGCACGCAGTATTTT. Protein: CASSLDPVGTQYF. V and J are TRBV5-1 and TRBJ2-3, with no clear D. V was clipped by 0 bases and J by 9 bases, with 11 bases between them. The V gene's germline CDR1 is SGHRS and CDR2 YFSETQ. The CDR3 sequence is 13 residues long.

The CDR3 is CASSLELALETQYF. CDR3 DNA: TGTGCCAGCAGTTTAGAACTAGCCTTGGAGACCCAGTACTTC. The rearrangement uses TRBV12-3 or TRBV12-4 and TRBJ2-5; weak D call: TRBD2 (6 bases). The CDR3 spans 14 residues. V was trimmed by 1 base and J by 5 bases, leaving 11 bases between them.

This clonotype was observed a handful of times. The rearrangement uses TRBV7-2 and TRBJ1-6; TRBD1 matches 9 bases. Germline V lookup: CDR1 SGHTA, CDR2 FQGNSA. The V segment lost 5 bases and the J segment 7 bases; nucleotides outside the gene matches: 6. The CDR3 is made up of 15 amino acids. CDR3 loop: CASSLHRGRNSPLHF. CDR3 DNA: TGTGCCAGCAGCCTACACAGGGGGCGGAATTCACCCCTCCACTTT.

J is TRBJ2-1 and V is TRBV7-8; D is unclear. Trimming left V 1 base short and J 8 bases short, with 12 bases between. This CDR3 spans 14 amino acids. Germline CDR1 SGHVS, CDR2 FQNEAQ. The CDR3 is CASSLELASDEQFF. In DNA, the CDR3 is TGTGCCAGCAGCTTAGAGCTCGCCTCCGATGAGCAGTTCTTC.

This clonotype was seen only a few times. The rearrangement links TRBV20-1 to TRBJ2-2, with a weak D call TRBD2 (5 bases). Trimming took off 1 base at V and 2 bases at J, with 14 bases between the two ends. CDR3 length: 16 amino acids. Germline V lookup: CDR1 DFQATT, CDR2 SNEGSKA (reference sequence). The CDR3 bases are TGCAGTGCTAGAGTTCCGGGATCATTTAACACCGGGGAGCTGTTTTTT. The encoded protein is CSARVPGSFNTGELFF.